This T cell receptor (beta chain) was captured by sequencing in a study of post-analysis software for immune sequencing data. Whole-study results and caveats: Patients had higher frequencies than controls of five or six TRBV segments, including TRBV5-6, TRBV5-1 and TRBV20-1.

As concerns this clonotype: The antigen remains unidentified.

Germline V lookup: CDR1 SGHTA, CDR2 FQGNSA. The CDR3 sequence is 15 residues long. V lost 5 bases to trimming and J lost 5 bases, with 18 bases between them. Unique molecular identifiers tagged the TCR beta cDNA libraries. TCRdb re-derived calls from the PCR reads in MiXCR, one entry per CDR3 protein. The table shows hundreds of thousands of distinct CDR3 sequences, with about 60% occurring only once. The receptor was derived from a girl aged 2-15 years with multiple sclerosis. V gene TRBV7-2 combines with J gene TRBJ2-5; either TRBD1 or TRBD2 may fit D (5 bases each). The sequenced sample was blood. The CDR3 spells CASSGGTMGLETQYF. CDR3 in DNA: TGTGCCAGCAGCGGAGGAACGATGGGGCTTGAGACCCAGTACTTC.